The rows below give T cell receptor beta chains drawn from one sample of a study of shared clonotypes between healthy human individuals. Method: immunoSEQ multiplex PCR; TCRdb's copy keeps in-frame clones and lacks some. The repertoire holds around 1.4 million clones, about 98.5% seen once, with around 0.33% in the top ten. The sequenced material came from naive CD4+ T cells sorted from blood. These receptors all stem from a young man in good health. Both conserved end residues are part of each CDR3. The D gene is left open where the match is weak. Rows may omit the clone size; those that give it use once, few, many or a size class.

NA	TRBV10-3	TRBJ1-5	TRBD1	TGTGCCATCAAGACAGGGTTGGATCAGCCCCAGCATTTT	CAIKTGLDQPQHF
NA	TRBV7-8	TRBJ2-5	NA	TGTGCCAGCAGCTTAGCGCCGGTGGTGCAAGAGACCCAGTACTTC	CASSLAPVVQETQYF
NA	TRBV18	TRBJ2-3	TRBD2	TGTGCCAGCTCACTTAGGACTAGCGGAGATACGCAGTATTTT	CASSLRTSGDTQYF
NA	TRBV18	TRBJ2-3	TRBD2	TGTGCCAGCTCTACTAGCGCAGATACGCAGTATTTT	CASSTSADTQYF
NA	TRBV19	TRBJ2-2	NA	TGTGCCAGTTACAACCGGGACGGCACCGGGGAGCTGTTTTTT	CASYNRDGTGELFF
NA	TRBV9	TRBJ2-3	NA	TGTGCCAGCAGCGTATGGAATGGCGGTAGCACAGATACGCAGTATTTT	CASSVWNGGSTDTQYF
once	TRBV19	TRBJ1-2	NA	TGTGCCAGTAGTATCGACAGAACCGTTCGTGGCTACACCTTC	CASSIDRTVRGYTF
NA	TRBV10-2	TRBJ2-6	NA	TGCGCCAGCAGTGAACACTCTAGCTCTGGGGCCAACGTCCTGACTTTC	CASSEHSSSGANVLTF
NA	TRBV29-1	TRBJ2-1	NA	TGCACCACTGGCAGGGGACGCTTCAATGAGCAGTTCTTC	CTTGRGRFNEQFF
NA	TRBV7-9	TRBJ1-3	TRBD1	TGTGCCAGCAGCTCTCAGGGGACAGGGGGCTTGAGGAACACCATATATTTT	CASSSQGTGGLRNTIYF
NA	TRBV4-1	TRBJ1-1	NA	TGCGCCAGCAGCCAAGATCTCTGGTACAGGGCCAACACTGAAGCTTTCTTT	CASSQDLWYRANTEAFF
NA	TRBV29-1	TRBJ2-5	NA	TGCAGCGTTGTACCTCCCCCCATCCAAGAGACCCAGTACTTC	CSVVPPPIQETQYF
NA	TRBV6-5	TRBJ2-1	NA	TGTGCCAGCAGTTCCCGTATCGAAGAGCAGTTCTTC	CASSSRIEEQFF
NA	TRBV27	TRBJ2-5	NA	TGTGCCAGCGCCCACCGCCCAGGGAGGAAGCGAGAGACCCAGTACTTC	CASAHRPGRKRETQYF
NA	TRBV5-1	TRBJ2-1	TRBD1	TGCGCCAGCAGCTCGACAGGGAACAATGAGCAGTTCTTC	CASSSTGNNEQFF
once	TRBV14	TRBJ2-7	TRBD1	TGTGCCAGCAGCCTGGTGGACAGGGTCTACGAGCAGTACTTC	CASSLVDRVYEQYF
NA	TRBV5-1	TRBJ2-7	TRBD1	TGCGCCAGCAGCTTTACAGGGGCATTTGGCTACGAGCAGTACTTC	CASSFTGAFGYEQYF
NA	TRBV19	TRBJ2-6	TRBD2	TGTGCCAGTAGGGGAACTAGCGGGAGGGCCAACGTCCTGACTTTC	CASRGTSGRANVLTF
NA	TRBV5-1	TRBJ2-5	TRBD2	TGCGCCAGTGGACTAGCGGGAGAAGGGTATGAGACCCAGTACTTC	CASGLAGEGYETQYF
NA	TRBV18	TRBJ2-7	NA	TGTGCCAGCTCACGGACACAGGGCTACGAGCAGTACTTC	CASSRTQGYEQYF
NA	TRBV19	TRBJ2-7	TRBD2	TGTGCCAGTAGTATAGAGGCGGGAGGGACCTACGAGCAGTACTTC	CASSIEAGGTYEQYF
NA	TRBV19	TRBJ2-7	NA	TGTGCCAGTACGACGGGTCCAGGTTACGAGCAGTACTTC	CASTTGPGYEQYF
NA	TRBV5-1	TRBJ2-7	NA	TGCGCCAGCAGCTTGGCCAAGGGCCCCTACGAGCAGTACTTC	CASSLAKGPYEQYF
NA	TRBV7-9	TRBJ2-1	NA	TGTGCCAGCAGCCCCATCGGAGGGGGACACTACAATGAGCAGTTCTTC	CASSPIGGGHYNEQFF
NA	TRBV27	TRBJ1-5	NA	TGTGCCAGCAGTTTTAAAGTTGGGGGCTGGAATCAGCCCCAGCATTTT	CASSFKVGGWNQPQHF
NA	TRBV25-1	TRBJ2-7	TRBD2	TGTGCCAGCAGTGGACTCAGCGGGACTCAGTCCTACGAGCAGTACTTC	CASSGLSGTQSYEQYF
NA	TRBV4-1	TRBJ2-1	NA	TGCGCCAGCAGCCAAGATACCCAACTGGCAGGGATTTACAATGAGCAGTTCTTC	CASSQDTQLAGIYNEQFF
NA	TRBV9	TRBJ2-3	NA	TGTGCCAGCAGCTCCGTGGGCGGACGCACAGATACGCAGTATTTT	CASSSVGGRTDTQYF